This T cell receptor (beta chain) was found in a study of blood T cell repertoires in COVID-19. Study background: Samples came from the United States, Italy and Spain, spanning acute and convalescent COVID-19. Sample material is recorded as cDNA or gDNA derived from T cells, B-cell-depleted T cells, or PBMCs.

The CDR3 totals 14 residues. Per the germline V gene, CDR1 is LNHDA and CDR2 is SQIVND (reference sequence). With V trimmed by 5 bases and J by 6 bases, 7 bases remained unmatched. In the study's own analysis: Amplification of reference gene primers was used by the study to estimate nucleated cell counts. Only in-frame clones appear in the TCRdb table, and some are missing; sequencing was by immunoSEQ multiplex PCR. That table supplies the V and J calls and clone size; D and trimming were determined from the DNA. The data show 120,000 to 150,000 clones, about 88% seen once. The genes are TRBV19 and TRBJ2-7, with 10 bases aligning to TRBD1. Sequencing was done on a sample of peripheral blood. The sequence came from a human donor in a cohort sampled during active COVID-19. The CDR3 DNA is TGTGCCAGTAGTTGGGACAGGGGCATCAGCGAGCAGTACTTC. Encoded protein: CASSWDRGISEQYF.